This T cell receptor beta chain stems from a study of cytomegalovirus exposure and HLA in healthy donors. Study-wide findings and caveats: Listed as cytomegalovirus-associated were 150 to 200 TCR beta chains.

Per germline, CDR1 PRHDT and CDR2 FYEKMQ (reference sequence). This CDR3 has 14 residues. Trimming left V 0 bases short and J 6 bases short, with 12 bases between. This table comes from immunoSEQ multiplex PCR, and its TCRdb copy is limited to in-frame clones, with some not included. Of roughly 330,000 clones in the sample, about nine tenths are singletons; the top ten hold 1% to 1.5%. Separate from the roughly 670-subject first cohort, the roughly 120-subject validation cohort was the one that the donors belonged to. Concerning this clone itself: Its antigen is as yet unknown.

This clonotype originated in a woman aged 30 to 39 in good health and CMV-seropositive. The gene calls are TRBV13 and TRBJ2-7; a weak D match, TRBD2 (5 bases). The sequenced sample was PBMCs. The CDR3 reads CASSLGTIRGEQYF. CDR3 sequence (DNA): TGTGCCAGCAGCTTAGGGACTATTCGGGGCGAGCAGTACTTC.